This T cell receptor (beta chain) was identified during a study of T cell responses to AZD1222 COVID-19 vaccine. Study-wide background: Second-dose timings of about 4 or about 12 weeks were pooled.

Comments on this clone: No antigen is known for it.

The method was immunoSEQ multiplex PCR; TCRdb's version includes in-frame clones alone and lacks a portion of them. The sample consists of about 100,000 clones, 85% to 90% of them appearing once. CDR1 is LNHDA, CDR2 SQIVND, per germline (reference sequence). Trimming removed 8 bases at V and 3 bases at J, with 13 bases between. This CDR3 comprises 13 residues. Overall study findings and caveats: Clonal diversity was possibly underestimated, and white British individuals and females predominated among donors.

The sequence was obtained from an adult in good health. The sample in question was peripheral blood, obtained on day 0 of AZD1222 vaccination. The chain couples TRBV19 to TRBJ1-1; D is perhaps TRBD1 (5 bases). The CDR3 coding sequence is TGTGCCAGTCGCGTGGGGGTTCACACTGAAGCTTTCTTT. Protein product: CASRVGVHTEAFF.